This TCR beta chain appears in the sequencing data of a study of T-cell reconstitution after alpha-beta-depleted transplantation in children (dated by TCRdb to 2016 to 2017). Regarding the complete study: The study quantitatively tracked T-cell immune reconstitution after TCRalphabeta/CD19-depleted allogeneic hematopoietic cell transplantation in children using TCR repertoire profiling. Findings and caveats that apply to the study as a whole: Over the following months the frequencies of hyperexpanded clones went down, and after one year T-cell counts and TCRbeta diversity were mostly credited to newly produced T cells. In some patients, the high TCRbeta diversity seen at day 60 was put down to recipient T cells and intrathymic progenitors that had survived conditioning. The apparently early recovery of alphabetaT-cell counts about two months after transplant reportedly depended on only several hundred rapidly expanded clones that came from non-depleted graft cells.

Of note for this clonotype: What antigen it recognizes has not been identified. Nothing much larger sits one base from this clone, and base qualities are not available.

The library was obtained by PCR. TCRdb shows the sequencer as Illumina HiSeq 2500. To normalize quantification of the TCRbeta repertoire, the TCR libraries were built with molecular barcoding that relied on unique molecular identifiers. TCRdb reanalyzed the raw reads on its own, using fastp at Q25 for trimming and MiXCR for clone calling, and kept in-frame beta chains. Rows are combined by CDR3 protein, so each entry shows the most common genes and DNA. This sample has about 980,000 distinct CDR3 sequences in its table, and under 30% of those were observed once. The top ten clonotypes cover roughly 30% of the sample. The CDR3 goes from the cysteine to the phenylalanine over 17 residues. Only the CDR3 part of the read is kept: 51 bases, read in frame from the first base. The germline V gene gives CDR1 as MRHNA and CDR2 as SNTAGT. At the junction V is shortened by 1 base and J by 0 bases; bases outside the gene matches: 9.

The sample's treatment or condition label, decoded: allogeneic hematopoietic cell transplantation with graft depleted of TCRalphabeta T cells and CD19 B cells. The transplant recipients were children given TCRalphabeta/CD19-depleted allogeneic hematopoietic cell grafts. This receptor was obtained from a boy under three years old who had a stem cell transplant for SCID, so the T cells may come from the graft donor. This chain joins TRBV6-4 to TRBJ2-7, and TRBD1 matches 7 of the central bases. This material consisted of PBMCs, mostly from graft donor cells, taken 360 days after TCRalphabeta/CD19-depleted stem cell transplant. The CDR3 amino acid sequence is: CASSDFLQGITSYEQYF. Read as DNA, the sequence is TGTGCCAGCAGTGACTTTTTACAGGGGATTACCTCCTACGAGCAGTACTTC.